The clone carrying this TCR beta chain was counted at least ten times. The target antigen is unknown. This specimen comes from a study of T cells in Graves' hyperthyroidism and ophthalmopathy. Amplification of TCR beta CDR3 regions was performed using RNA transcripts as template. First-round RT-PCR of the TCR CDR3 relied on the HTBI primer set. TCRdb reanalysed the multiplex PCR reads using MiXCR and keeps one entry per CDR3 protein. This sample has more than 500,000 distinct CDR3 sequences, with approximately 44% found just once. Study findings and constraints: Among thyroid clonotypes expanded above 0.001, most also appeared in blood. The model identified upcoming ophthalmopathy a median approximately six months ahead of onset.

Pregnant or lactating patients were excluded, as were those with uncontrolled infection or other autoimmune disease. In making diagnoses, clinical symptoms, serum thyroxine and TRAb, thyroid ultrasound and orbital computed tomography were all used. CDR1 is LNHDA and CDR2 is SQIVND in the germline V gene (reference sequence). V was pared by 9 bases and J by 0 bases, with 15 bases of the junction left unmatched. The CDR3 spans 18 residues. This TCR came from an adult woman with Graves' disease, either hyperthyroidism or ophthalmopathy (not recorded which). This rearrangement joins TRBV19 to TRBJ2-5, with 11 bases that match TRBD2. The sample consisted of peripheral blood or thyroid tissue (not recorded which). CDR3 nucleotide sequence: TGTGCCAGCAAACCCTTAGCGGGAGGGCCTGGGGACCAAGAGACCCAGTACTTC. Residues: CASKPLAGGPGDQETQYF.